The clone carrying this T cell receptor beta chain was counted a single time. Its antigen is still unknown. TCRdb reprocessed the reads via MiXCR and lists one record per CDR3 protein. The data show around 190,000 distinct CDR3 sequences, under 15% seen once. This record comes from a study of T cell repertoires in cytomegalovirus infection. Study-wide points: Cumulative frequency (of public TCR beta family members) identified carriers of CMV plus the relevant HLA.

V shed 7 bases and J shed 0 bases, with 15 bases lying between them. The CDR3 runs 15 residues. Germline V CDR1 and CDR2: LNHDA, SQIVND (reference sequence). This receptor was taken from a human donor in good health (CMV status not recorded). Some clones in this sample may be carry-over from other donors' samples. The specimen was PBMCs. The rearrangement links TRBV19 to TRBJ1-1; no clear D. CDR3 amino acids: CASIVRASMNTEAFF. The CDR3 DNA sequence: TGTGCCAGTATAGTCAGAGCCTCCATGAACACTGAAGCTTTCTTT.